This is a list of T cell receptor beta chains from one sample in a study of cytomegalovirus exposure and HLA in healthy donors. Repertoires were generated with immunoSEQ multiplex PCR, while TCRdb's copy carries only in-frame clones and drops some. This sample carries about 130,000 clones, approximately 84% of them seen once, and the ten largest clones take 30%. Sequenced: PBMCs. These receptors originate from a man aged 25 to 40 in good health and CMV-seropositive. The CDR3 runs from the conserved cysteine through the conserved F or W. Fields, in order: clone size, J gene, V gene, D gene, CDR3 DNA, CDR3 protein. The D gene is left open where the match is weak. Some rows mark clone size as missing; the rest say once, few, many or name a class of expanded clone.

clone_size: .
j_call: TRBJ2-1
v_call: TRBV5-1
d_call: TRBD2
cdr3_nt: TGCGCCAGCAGCTCTCTAACTAGCGAATACCCCTACAATGAGCAGTTCTTC
cdr3_aa: CASSSLTSEYPYNEQFF

clone_size: once
j_call: TRBJ2-7
v_call: TRBV9
d_call: .
cdr3_nt: TGTGCCAGCAGCGTAGAGGGGGGGAGCTCCTACGAGCAGTACTTC
cdr3_aa: CASSVEGGSSYEQYF

clone_size: .
j_call: TRBJ2-7
v_call: TRBV7-3
d_call: .
cdr3_nt: TGTGCCAGCAGCCTAATGGGGCCCCTATCCTACGAGCAGTACTTC
cdr3_aa: CASSLMGPLSYEQYF

clone_size: .
j_call: TRBJ2-5
v_call: TRBV9
d_call: TRBD2
cdr3_nt: TGTGCCAGCAGCGTAGGGGGAGCGGGGGGATCGGAAGAGACCCAGTACTTC
cdr3_aa: CASSVGGAGGSEETQYF

clone_size: .
j_call: TRBJ2-7
v_call: TRBV10-3
d_call: .
cdr3_nt: TGTGCCATCAGTGCGGGGAACGAGCAGTACTTC
cdr3_aa: CAISAGNEQYF

clone_size: .
j_call: TRBJ2-2
v_call: TRBV11-2
d_call: TRBD1
cdr3_nt: TGTGCCAGCAGCCAGGGACAGATGAACACCGGGGAGCTGTTTTTT
cdr3_aa: CASSQGQMNTGELFF

clone_size: .
j_call: TRBJ2-1
v_call: TRBV7-8
d_call: TRBD2
cdr3_nt: TGTGCCAGCAGCCAATCTAGCGGGAGTATCGATGAGCAGTTCTTC
cdr3_aa: CASSQSSGSIDEQFF

clone_size: .
j_call: TRBJ1-1
v_call: TRBV6-5
d_call: .
cdr3_nt: TGTGCCAGCACCTTAAAGGACCCTACCTCAGGGGCTTTCTTT
cdr3_aa: CASTLKDPTSGAFF

clone_size: .
j_call: TRBJ1-2
v_call: TRBV20-1
d_call: TRBD1
cdr3_nt: TGCAGTGCCACGGGACAGGGTGGCTACACCTTC
cdr3_aa: CSATGQGGYTF

clone_size: .
j_call: TRBJ1-1
v_call: TRBV5-8
d_call: .
cdr3_nt: TGTGCCAGCAGCTTGTCCCCCCTTACAGGGACTGAAGCTTTCTTT
cdr3_aa: CASSLSPLTGTEAFF

clone_size: .
j_call: TRBJ1-5
v_call: TRBV5-5
d_call: TRBD1
cdr3_nt: TGTGCCAGCAGCTCCCAATCAGGGGGTCAGCCCCAGCATTTT
cdr3_aa: CASSSQSGGQPQHF

clone_size: .
j_call: TRBJ2-2
v_call: TRBV2
d_call: TRBD2
cdr3_nt: TGTGCCAGCAGGGGGTTAGTAGCGGGGAGGAACACCGGGGAGCTGTTTTTT
cdr3_aa: CASRGLVAGRNTGELFF

clone_size: .
j_call: TRBJ2-7
v_call: TRBV29-1
d_call: .
cdr3_nt: TGCAGCGTTTATATAGAGGACTACGAGCAGTACTTC
cdr3_aa: CSVYIEDYEQYF

clone_size: many
j_call: TRBJ2-1
v_call: TRBV7-9
d_call: TRBD2
cdr3_nt: TGTGCCAGCAGCCAGGGACTAGCGGAGTACAATGAGCAGTTCTTC
cdr3_aa: CASSQGLAEYNEQFF

clone_size: .
j_call: TRBJ2-7
v_call: TRBV4-2
d_call: TRBD2
cdr3_nt: TGTGCCAGCAGCCAAGAGGCGGTAGCGGGAGGGCAAGAGCAGTACTTC
cdr3_aa: CASSQEAVAGGQEQYF

clone_size: .
j_call: TRBJ1-6
v_call: TRBV6-5
d_call: .
cdr3_nt: TGTGCCAGCAGGTCATTCTATAATTCACCCCTCCACTTT
cdr3_aa: CASRSFYNSPLHF

clone_size: once
j_call: TRBJ2-7
v_call: TRBV27
d_call: .
cdr3_nt: TGTGCCAGCAGTTTATGGAGAGAGATGGGACCGGGACTCGAGCAGTACTTC
cdr3_aa: CASSLWREMGPGLEQYF

clone_size: .
j_call: TRBJ2-5
v_call: TRBV29-1
d_call: .
cdr3_nt: TGCAGCGTTGAGCTCAGCACGCGGGAGACCCAGTACTTC
cdr3_aa: CSVELSTRETQYF

clone_size: .
j_call: TRBJ1-2
v_call: TRBV6-6
d_call: TRBD1
cdr3_nt: TGTGCCAGCAGTTGGGGGGACAGGAAAAACTATGGCTACACCTTC
cdr3_aa: CASSWGDRKNYGYTF

clone_size: .
j_call: TRBJ2-7
v_call: TRBV6-1
d_call: TRBD2
cdr3_nt: TGTGCCAGCAGTTCCTATAGCGGGGCCGGGTACGAGCAGTACTTC
cdr3_aa: CASSSYSGAGYEQYF

clone_size: few
j_call: TRBJ2-5
v_call: TRBV7-6
d_call: .
cdr3_nt: TGTGCCAGCAGCTCGCTGAGGGGGACGGGGGAGACCCAGTACTTC
cdr3_aa: CASSSLRGTGETQYF

clone_size: .
j_call: TRBJ1-2
v_call: TRBV7-9
d_call: .
cdr3_nt: TGTGCCGGCGGGGCTAACTATGGCTACACCTTC
cdr3_aa: CAGGANYGYTF

clone_size: .
j_call: TRBJ2-5
v_call: TRBV6-1
d_call: TRBD1
cdr3_nt: TGTGCCAGCAGTGGACTGGGACAGGGGGAAGAGACCCAGTACTTC
cdr3_aa: CASSGLGQGEETQYF

clone_size: .
j_call: TRBJ1-2
v_call: TRBV25-1
d_call: TRBD1
cdr3_nt: TGTGCCAGCACCCTGGGGACAGGGGGCGGGAGCTATGGCTACACCTTC
cdr3_aa: CASTLGTGGGSYGYTF

clone_size: .
j_call: TRBJ2-3
v_call: TRBV18
d_call: TRBD1
cdr3_nt: TGTGCCAGCTCACTAGGACAGGGCCGCACAGATACGCAGTATTTT
cdr3_aa: CASSLGQGRTDTQYF

clone_size: .
j_call: TRBJ1-1
v_call: TRBV7-2
d_call: .
cdr3_nt: TGTGCCAGCAGCCTCTCGGAGTACACTGAAGCTTTCTTT
cdr3_aa: CASSLSEYTEAFF

clone_size: .
j_call: TRBJ2-1
v_call: TRBV6-1
d_call: .
cdr3_nt: TGTGCCAGCAGGGGAAGGGGCTACAATGAGCAGTTCTTC
cdr3_aa: CASRGRGYNEQFF

clone_size: few
j_call: TRBJ2-2
v_call: TRBV9
d_call: .
cdr3_nt: TGTGCCAGCAGCGTAAACATCGGGGAGCTGTTTTTT
cdr3_aa: CASSVNIGELFF

clone_size: .
j_call: TRBJ2-7
v_call: TRBV27
d_call: .
cdr3_nt: TGTGCCAGCAGCTACAGACTAGACTACGAGCAGTACTTC
cdr3_aa: CASSYRLDYEQYF

clone_size: .
j_call: TRBJ1-1
v_call: TRBV11-2
d_call: .
cdr3_nt: TGTGCCAGCAGCGCCACAGCGAACACTGAAGCTTTCTTT
cdr3_aa: CASSATANTEAFF

clone_size: .
j_call: TRBJ1-1
v_call: TRBV9
d_call: .
cdr3_nt: TGTGCCAGCAGCGCCCTCATTGGTCCCGGCACTGAAGCTTTCTTT
cdr3_aa: CASSALIGPGTEAFF

clone_size: .
j_call: TRBJ2-3
v_call: TRBV6-1
d_call: .
cdr3_nt: TGTGCCAGCCTGTCCAGCGTCACAGATACGCAGTATTTT
cdr3_aa: CASLSSVTDTQYF

clone_size: .
j_call: TRBJ1-3
v_call: TRBV18
d_call: .
cdr3_nt: TGTGCCAGCTCACCAGGCCAGATCTCTGGAAACACCATATATTTT
cdr3_aa: CASSPGQISGNTIYF

clone_size: once
j_call: TRBJ1-6
v_call: TRBV5-1
d_call: .
cdr3_nt: TGCGCCAGCAGCATCCCCGGCGGTTCACCCCTCCACTTT
cdr3_aa: CASSIPGGSPLHF